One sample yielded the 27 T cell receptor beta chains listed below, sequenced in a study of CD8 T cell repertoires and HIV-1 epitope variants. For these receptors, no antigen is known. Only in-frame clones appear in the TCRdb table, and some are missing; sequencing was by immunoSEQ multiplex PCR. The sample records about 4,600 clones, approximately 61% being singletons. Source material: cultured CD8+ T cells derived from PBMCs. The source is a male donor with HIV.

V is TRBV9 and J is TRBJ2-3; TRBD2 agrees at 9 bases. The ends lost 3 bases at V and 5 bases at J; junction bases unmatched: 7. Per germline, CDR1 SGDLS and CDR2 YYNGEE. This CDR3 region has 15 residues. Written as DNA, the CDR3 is TGTGCCAGCAGCGCGGGCGGGGGGGAAGGAGATACGCAGTATTTT. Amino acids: CASSAGGGEGDTQYF.

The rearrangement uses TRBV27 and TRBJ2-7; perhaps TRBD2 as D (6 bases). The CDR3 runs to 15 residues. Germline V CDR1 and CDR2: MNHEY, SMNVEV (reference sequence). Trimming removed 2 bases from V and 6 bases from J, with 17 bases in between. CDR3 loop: CASSLGGLALSEQYF. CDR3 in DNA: TGTGCCAGCAGTTTAGGAGGGCTAGCTTTATCCGAGCAGTACTTC.

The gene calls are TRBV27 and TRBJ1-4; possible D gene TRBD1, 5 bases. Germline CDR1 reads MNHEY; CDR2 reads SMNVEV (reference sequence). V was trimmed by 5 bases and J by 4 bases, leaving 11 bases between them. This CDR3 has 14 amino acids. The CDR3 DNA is TGTGCCAGCAGTCCCCGGGGCTATAATGAAAAACTGTTTTTT. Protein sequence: CASSPRGYNEKLFF.

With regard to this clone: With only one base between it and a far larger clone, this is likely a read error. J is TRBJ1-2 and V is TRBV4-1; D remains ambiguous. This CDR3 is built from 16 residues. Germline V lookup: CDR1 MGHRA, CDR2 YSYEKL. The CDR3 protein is CASSQDPPDLDYGCTF. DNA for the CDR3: TGCGCCAGCAGCCAAGATCCCCCAGACTTGGACTATGGCTGCACCTTC.

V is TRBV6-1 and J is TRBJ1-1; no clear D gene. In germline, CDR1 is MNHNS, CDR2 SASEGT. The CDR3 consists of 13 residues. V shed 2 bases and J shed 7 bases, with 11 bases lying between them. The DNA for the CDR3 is TGTGCCAGCAGTGAACATGGGAGACATGAAGCTTTCTTT. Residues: CASSEHGRHEAFF.

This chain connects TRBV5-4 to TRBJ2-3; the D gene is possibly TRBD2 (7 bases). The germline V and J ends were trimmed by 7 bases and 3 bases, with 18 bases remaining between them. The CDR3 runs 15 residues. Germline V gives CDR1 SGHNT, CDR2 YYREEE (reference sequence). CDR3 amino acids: CASSLGGALTDTQYF. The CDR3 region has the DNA TGTGCCAGCTCCTTGGGGGGGGCCCTAACAGATACGCAGTATTTT.

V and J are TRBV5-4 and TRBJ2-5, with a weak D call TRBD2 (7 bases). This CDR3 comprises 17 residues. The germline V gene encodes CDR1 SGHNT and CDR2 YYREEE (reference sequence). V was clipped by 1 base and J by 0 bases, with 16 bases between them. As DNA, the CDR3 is TGTGCCAGCAGCTTGTCGGAGGGGGGGGGATACCAAGAGACCCAGTACTTC. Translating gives CASSLSEGGGYQETQYF.

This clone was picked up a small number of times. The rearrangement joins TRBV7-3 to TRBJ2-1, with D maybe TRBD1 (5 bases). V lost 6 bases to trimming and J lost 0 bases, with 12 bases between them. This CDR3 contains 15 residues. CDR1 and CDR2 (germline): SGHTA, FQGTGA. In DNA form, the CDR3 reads TGTGCCAGCAGTTGGAGACAGAGCTCCTACAATGAGCAGTTCTTC. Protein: CASSWRQSSYNEQFF.

The CDR3: CASSSGTGGTDTQYF. The CDR3 DNA follows: TGTGCCAGCAGCTCCGGGACAGGGGGCACAGATACGCAGTATTTT. The rearrangement uses TRBV5-8 and TRBJ2-3, with 10 bases lining up with TRBD1. From germline, CDR1 is SGHTS and CDR2 YDEGEE. This CDR3 comprises 15 residues. With 3 bases clipped from V and 1 base from J, the junction kept 2 bases outside the gene matches.

CDR3 sequence: CASSRTGGGEKLFF. CDR3 DNA sequence: TGTGCCAGCAGTCGGACAGGGGGAGGGGAAAAACTGTTTTTT. The V call is TRBV5-6, the J call TRBJ1-4; the match to TRBD1 covers 10 bases. The CDR3 sequence is 14 residues long. V dropped 5 bases and J dropped 8; count of bases not matched to a gene: 6. Germline loops: CDR1 SGHDT, CDR2 YYEEEE.

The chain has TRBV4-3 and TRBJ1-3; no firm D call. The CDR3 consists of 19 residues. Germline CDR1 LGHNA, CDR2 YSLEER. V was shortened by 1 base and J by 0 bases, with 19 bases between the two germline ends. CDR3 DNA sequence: TGCGCCAGCAGCCAAGTCGTAACAGCCAACGGCTTCTCTGGAAACACCATATATTTT. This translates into CASSQVVTANGFSGNTIYF.

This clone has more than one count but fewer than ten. This chain's CDR3 is CASSQTGGSGANVLTF. The CDR3 DNA is TGCGCCAGCAGCCAGACAGGGGGCTCTGGGGCCAACGTCCTGACTTTC. The J gene is TRBJ2-6, the V gene TRBV4-3; 9 nucleotides match TRBD1. This CDR3 region has 16 residues. In germline, CDR1 is LGHNA, CDR2 YSLEER. Trimming removed 3 bases from V and 0 bases from J; junction bases left unmatched: 0.

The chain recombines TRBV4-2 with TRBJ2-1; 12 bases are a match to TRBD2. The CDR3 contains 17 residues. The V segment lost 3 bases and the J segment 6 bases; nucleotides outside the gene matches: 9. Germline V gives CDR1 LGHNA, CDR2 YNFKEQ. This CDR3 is CASSQHVLAGGINEQFF. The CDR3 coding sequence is TGTGCCAGCAGCCAGCACGTACTAGCGGGGGGAATCAATGAGCAGTTCTTC.

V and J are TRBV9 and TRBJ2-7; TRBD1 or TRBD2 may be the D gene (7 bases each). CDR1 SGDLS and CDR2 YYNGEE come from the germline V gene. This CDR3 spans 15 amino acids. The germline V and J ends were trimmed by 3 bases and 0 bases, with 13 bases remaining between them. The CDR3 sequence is CASSARGDSSYEQYF. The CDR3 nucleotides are TGTGCCAGCAGCGCCCGGGGGGACAGCTCCTACGAGCAGTACTTC.

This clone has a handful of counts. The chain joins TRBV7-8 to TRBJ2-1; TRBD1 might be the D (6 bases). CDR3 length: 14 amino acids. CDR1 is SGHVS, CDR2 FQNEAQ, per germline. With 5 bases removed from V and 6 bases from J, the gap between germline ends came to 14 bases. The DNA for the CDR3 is TGTGCCAGCAGCCGGTGGGACACCCCCAATGAGCAGTTCTTC. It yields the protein CASSRWDTPNEQFF. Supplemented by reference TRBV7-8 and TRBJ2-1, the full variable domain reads GAGVSQSPRYKVAKRGQDVALRCDPISGHVSLFWYQQALGQGPEFLTYFQNEAQLDKSGLPSDRFFAERPEGSVSTLKIQRTQQEDSAVYLCASSRWDTPNEQFFGPGTRLTVL.

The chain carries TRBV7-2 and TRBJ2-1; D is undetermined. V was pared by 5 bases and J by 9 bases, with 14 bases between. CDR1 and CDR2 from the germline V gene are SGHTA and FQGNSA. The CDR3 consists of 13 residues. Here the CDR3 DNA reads TGTGCCAGCAGCGCCTTCTCTTCCGGTGAGCAGTTCTTC. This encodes CASSAFSSGEQFF.

For the CDR3, the DNA is TGCGCCAGCAGCCAAACCATCAACTATGGCTACACCTTC. As protein: CASSQTINYGYTF. The V call is TRBV4-1, the J call TRBJ1-2; no definite D call. The CDR3 consists of 13 residues. Germline assignment: CDR1 MGHRA and CDR2 YSYEKL. Trimming removed 2 bases at V and 2 bases at J, with 6 bases between.

The CDR3 loop is CASSEDNYEQYF. Written as DNA, the CDR3 is TGTGCCAGCAGTGAGGACAACTACGAGCAGTACTTC. This rearrangement joins TRBV2 to TRBJ2-7; tentative D call: TRBD1 (5 bases). The CDR3 spans 12 residues. Per the germline V gene, CDR1 is SNHLY and CDR2 is FYNNEI. V was pared by 3 bases and J by 3 bases, with 6 bases between.

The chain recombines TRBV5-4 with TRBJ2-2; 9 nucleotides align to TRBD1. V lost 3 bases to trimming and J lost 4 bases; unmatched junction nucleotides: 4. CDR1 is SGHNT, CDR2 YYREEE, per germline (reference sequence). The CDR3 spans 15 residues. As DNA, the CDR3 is TGTGCCAGCAGCTCAGACAGGGGGGGCACCGGGGAGCTGTTTTTT. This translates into CASSSDRGGTGELFF.

The CDR3 region is CASSKGPDDLNGYTF. The CDR3, as DNA: TGTGCCAGTAGTAAGGGCCCAGACGATTTGAATGGCTACACCTTC. This chain connects TRBV19 to TRBJ1-2; D unclear. The CDR3 runs 15 residues. Germline assignment: CDR1 LNHDA and CDR2 SQIVND (reference sequence). The ends were cut back, 4 bases at V and 6 bases at J, with 18 bases in the middle.

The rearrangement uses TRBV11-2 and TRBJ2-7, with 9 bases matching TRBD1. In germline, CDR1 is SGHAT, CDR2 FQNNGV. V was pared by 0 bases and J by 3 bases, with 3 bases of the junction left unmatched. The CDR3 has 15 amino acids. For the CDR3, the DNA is TGTGCCAGCAGCTTAGAACAGGGGGCCCTCTACGAGCAGTACTTC. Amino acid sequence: CASSLEQGALYEQYF.

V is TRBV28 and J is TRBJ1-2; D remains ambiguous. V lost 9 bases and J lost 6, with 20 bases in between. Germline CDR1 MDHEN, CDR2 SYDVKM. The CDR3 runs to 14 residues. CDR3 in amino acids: CAREPREMYDGYTF. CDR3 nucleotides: TGTGCCAGGGAACCGCGGGAGATGTACGATGGCTACACCTTC.

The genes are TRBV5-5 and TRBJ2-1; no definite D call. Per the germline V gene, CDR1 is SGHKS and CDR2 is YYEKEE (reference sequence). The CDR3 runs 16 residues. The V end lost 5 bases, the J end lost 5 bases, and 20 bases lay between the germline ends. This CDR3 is CASRRGGDYGDNEQFF. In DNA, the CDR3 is TGTGCCAGCAGACGCGGCGGAGATTACGGTGACAATGAGCAGTTCTTC.

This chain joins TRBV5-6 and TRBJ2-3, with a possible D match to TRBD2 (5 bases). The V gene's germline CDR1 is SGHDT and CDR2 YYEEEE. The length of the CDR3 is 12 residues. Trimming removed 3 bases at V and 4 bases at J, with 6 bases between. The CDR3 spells CASSWTSDTQYF. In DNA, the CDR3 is TGTGCCAGCAGCTGGACTTCAGATACGCAGTATTTT. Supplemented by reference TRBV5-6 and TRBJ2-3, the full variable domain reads DAGVTQSPTHLIKTRGQQVTLRCSPKSGHDTVSWYQQALGQGPQFIFQYYEEEERQRGNFPDRFSGHQFPNYSSELNVNALLLGDSALYLCASSWTSDTQYFGPGTRLTVL.

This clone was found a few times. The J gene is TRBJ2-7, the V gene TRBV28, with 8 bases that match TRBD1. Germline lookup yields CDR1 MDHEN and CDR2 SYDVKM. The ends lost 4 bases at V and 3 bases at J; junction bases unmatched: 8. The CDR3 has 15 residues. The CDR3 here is CASSSTPGGYYEQYF. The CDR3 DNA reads TGTGCCAGCAGTTCTACTCCAGGGGGCTACTACGAGCAGTACTTC.

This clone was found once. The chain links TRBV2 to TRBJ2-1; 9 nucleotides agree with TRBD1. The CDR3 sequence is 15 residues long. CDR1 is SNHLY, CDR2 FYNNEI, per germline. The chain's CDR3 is CAYTYRDRDFGEQFF. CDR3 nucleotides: TGTGCATACACCTACCGGGACAGGGATTTTGGTGAGCAGTTCTTC.

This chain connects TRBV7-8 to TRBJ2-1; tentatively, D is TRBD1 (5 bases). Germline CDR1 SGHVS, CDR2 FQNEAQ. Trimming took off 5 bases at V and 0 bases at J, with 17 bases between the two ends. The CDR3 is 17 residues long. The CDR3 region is CASSRRFGAASYNEQFF. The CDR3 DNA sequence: TGTGCCAGCAGCCGTCGCTTTGGGGCGGCCTCCTACAATGAGCAGTTCTTC. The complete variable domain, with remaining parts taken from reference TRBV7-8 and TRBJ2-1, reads GAGVSQSPRYKVAKRGQDVALRCDPISGHVSLFWYQQALGQGPEFLTYFQNEAQLDKSGLPSDRFFAERPEGSVSTLKIQRTQQEDSAVYLCASSRRFGAASYNEQFFGPGTRLTVL.